The clone carrying this T cell receptor beta chain appeared a few times. Its cognate antigen is unknown. This record belongs to a study of CD8+ T cells in alopecia areata. Study-wide background: Treated patients received oral tofacitinib, 5 to 10 mg twice daily. General observations from the study: Links between baseline CD8+ expansion and response need larger treated cohorts. Significant decreases in scalp clonality and expanded CD8+ clones followed tofacitinib treatment.

Trimming cost V 3 bases and J 5 bases; bases outside gene matches: 6. The CDR3 loop spans 13 amino acids. CDR1 is SQVTM, CDR2 ANQGSEA, per germline. Extracted RNA was reverse transcribed, and the resulting cDNA served as sequencing template. The repertoire was sequenced with immunoSEQ multiplex PCR; TCRdb's copy has only in-frame clones and lacks some. The sample includes 110,000 or so clones, around 58% of them seen just once. Treatment indicated: oral pan-JAK inhibitor, 5-10 mg twice daily. From alopecia areata patients, lesional scalp punch biopsies and peripheral blood were collected. This clonotype was sampled from a human donor with alopecia areata. The rearrangement uses TRBV29-1 and TRBJ1-2; 7 nucleotides match TRBD1. The specimen comprised CD8+ T cells sorted from blood, sampled at week 4, from a patient treated with tofacitinib. The chain's CDR3 is CSVETLQGYGYTF. The CDR3 DNA follows: TGCAGCGTTGAGACCTTACAGGGGTATGGCTACACCTTC. The variable domain in full, completed from reference TRBV29-1 and TRBJ1-2, reads SAVISQKPSRDICQRGTSLTIQCQVDSQVTMMFWYRQQPGQSLTLIATANQGSEATYESGFVIDKFPISRPNLTFSTLTVSNMSPEDSSIYLCSVETLQGYGYTFGSGTRLTVV.